A selection of T cell receptor beta chains follows, all from one sample in a study of early T cells in non-severe SARS-CoV-2 infection. TCRdb ran MiXCR on the 5' RACE reads and lists one entry per CDR3 protein. The sample records tens of thousands of distinct CDR3 sequences, around a tenth being singletons. Sequencing was carried out using whole blood. These receptor sequences come from an adult who was a healthcare worker with PCR-confirmed SARS-CoV-2 infection or an uninfected control (not recorded which). Both conserved end residues are part of each CDR3. A D gene is named only where the DNA matches it firmly. Size is stated for part of the rows, as once, few or many counts, or as a class when the clone is expanded.

V	J	size	D	DNA	CDR3
TRBV6-2/TRBV6-3	TRBJ2-7	many	TRBD2	TGTGCCAGCAGACTAGCGGGAGGTGGTTACGAGCAGTACTTC	CASRLAGGGYEQYF
TRBV2	TRBJ2-7	few	-	TGTGCCTGCCGGGCCCTCTCCTACGAGCAGTACTTC	CACRALSYEQYF
TRBV14	TRBJ1-1	-	-	TGTGCCAGCAGCCAGGTCCGGGGGGTAGGAGCTTTCTTT	CASSQVRGVGAFF
TRBV20-1	TRBJ2-1	-	-	TGCAGTGCTCGGGGGACTTTCTCCTACAATGAGCAGTTCTTC	CSARGTFSYNEQFF
TRBV5-1	TRBJ1-1	few	-	TGCGCCAGCAGCTTGGGAGTGCGGAAAGACACTGAAGCTTTCTTT	CASSLGVRKDTEAFF
TRBV7-3	TRBJ1-1	many	TRBD1	TGTGCCAGCAGTCCGGCAGGGGGGACTGAAGCTTTCTTT	CASSPAGGTEAFF
TRBV6-4	TRBJ2-2	few	-	TGTGCCAGCAGCTGGGAAGGGACCGGGGAGCTGTTTTTT	CASSWEGTGELFF
TRBV7-6	TRBJ2-5	many	-	TGTGCCAGCAGCCCCCCCGGTGGGACCCAGTACTTC	CASSPPGGTQYF
TRBV6-5	TRBJ2-5	many	-	TGTGCCAGCAGTTACTCGAACCAGGGGGAGACCCAGTACTTC	CASSYSNQGETQYF
TRBV5-1	TRBJ1-1	many	TRBD1	TGCGCCAGCAGCGGGGACAGGGGGTGGACTGAAGCTTTCTTT	CASSGDRGWTEAFF
TRBV11-2	TRBJ2-3	-	-	TGTGCCAGCAGCCTATACATCGGGGATACGCAGTATTTT	CASSLYIGDTQYF
TRBV5-6	TRBJ1-2	many	TRBD1	TGTGCCAGCAGCTGGGATGTCGGGACAGGGGACTATGGCTACACCTTC	CASSWDVGTGDYGYTF
TRBV19	TRBJ2-1	-	TRBD2	TGTGCCAGTAGTAACCGGTCTAGCGGGAGATACAATGAGCAGTTCTTC	CASSNRSSGRYNEQFF
TRBV6-6	TRBJ2-3	many	TRBD2	TGTGCCAGCAGTCCGACTAGCGGGGCCGTCACAGATACGCAGTATTTT	CASSPTSGAVTDTQYF
TRBV4-3	TRBJ2-2	-	-	TGCGCCAGCAGCCAGCAAGCGGAGAACACCGGGGAGCTGTTTTTT	CASSQQAENTGELFF
TRBV7-2	TRBJ2-3	-	-	TGTGCCAGCAGCCCGAATAAAGGGGGTACGCAGTATTTT	CASSPNKGGTQYF
TRBV7-9	TRBJ1-3	-	-	TGTGCCAGCAGCTTCGCCACCCTGCGAGGAAACACCATATATTTT	CASSFATLRGNTIYF
TRBV7-2	TRBJ1-4	-	-	TGTGCCAGCAGCATCGGGACACGTAATGAAAAACTGTTTTTT	CASSIGTRNEKLFF
TRBV5-1	TRBJ2-5	few	-	TGCGCCAGCAGCTTGGAGGGGAGGAGCGAGACCCAGTACTTC	CASSLEGRSETQYF
TRBV7-9	TRBJ2-1	few	TRBD2	TGTGCCAGCAGCTTGGACGGGGGGTCCTACAATGAGCAGTTCTTC	CASSLDGGSYNEQFF
TRBV6-1	TRBJ1-1	-	-	TGTGCCAGCAGTGAGCCAGGACAGAACACTGAAGCTTTCTTT	CASSEPGQNTEAFF
TRBV3-1	TRBJ2-1	medium-sized	-	TGTGCCAGCAGCCAAGACGGGACAGCGGGTGGGTTCTTC	CASSQDGTAGGFF
TRBV28	TRBJ2-5	many	TRBD1	TGTGCCAGCAGTTTATCCGGGACAGGGGAGGGGATAGAGACCCAGTACTTC	CASSLSGTGEGIETQYF
TRBV7-2	TRBJ1-2	few	TRBD1	TGTGCCAGCAGCTTAACGGGACAGTTC	CASSLTGQF
TRBV12-3/TRBV12-4	TRBJ2-7	-	-	TGTGCCAGCACCATAACTAGTACCCAGGTCTACGAGCAGTACTTC	CASTITSTQVYEQYF
TRBV6-6	TRBJ1-4	many	-	TGTGCCAGCACCAAGGAGTCAACTAATGAAAAACTGTTTTTT	CASTKESTNEKLFF
TRBV6-2/TRBV6-3	TRBJ2-1	-	-	TGTGCCAGCATGGACCTCTACAATGAGCAGTTCTTC	CASMDLYNEQFF
TRBV7-7	TRBJ2-1	few	-	TGTGCCAGCAGCTTAAGCCTAGCAGTAGGGTACAATGAGCAGTTCTTC	CASSLSLAVGYNEQFF
TRBV6-5	TRBJ2-2	many	-	TGTGCCAGCAGGCGCACCACCGGGGAGCTGTTTTTT	CASRRTTGELFF
TRBV20-1	TRBJ2-5	few	-	TGCAGTGCTAGACCGTGGGGGCCAAAAGAGACCCAGTACTTC	CSARPWGPKETQYF
TRBV27	TRBJ1-1	-	-	TGTGCCAGCAGTTTCTCAGGTAACACTGAAGCTTTCTTT	CASSFSGNTEAFF
TRBV4-2	TRBJ2-1	-	-	TGTGCCAGCAGCCACCCTAGCTCGGGGATGGAGCAGTTCTTC	CASSHPSSGMEQFF
TRBV5-1	TRBJ2-7	-	-	TGCGCCAGCAGCTTGGTGAGCAGGCGCTTCTCCTACGAGCAGTACTTC	CASSLVSRRFSYEQYF
TRBV7-2	TRBJ2-3	many	TRBD2	TGTGCCAGCAGCTTACGGGGACTAGCGGGAGGAGGGTACTATTTT	CASSLRGLAGGGYYF
TRBV6-6	TRBJ2-1	many	TRBD2	TGTGCCAGCAGTTACTCGGGGTGGGAGGGGCAGTTCTTC	CASSYSGWEGQFF
TRBV7-3	TRBJ2-2	-	-	TGTGCCAGCAGCCCGAGAGGGGGGCGCACCGGGGAGCTGTTTTTT	CASSPRGGRTGELFF
TRBV7-2	TRBJ1-5	many	-	TGTGCCAGCAGCTTATTCGGGGGCGCAATCAATCAGCCCCAGCATTTT	CASSLFGGAINQPQHF
TRBV2	TRBJ2-7	-	-	TGTGCCAGCAGTGAAAAATTGGGGGGCAACTCCTACGAGCAGTACTTC	CASSEKLGGNSYEQYF
TRBV5-5	TRBJ2-7	-	TRBD1	TGTGCCAGCAGCTTGGTAGGGACAGGGTTTAACGAGCAGTACTTC	CASSLVGTGFNEQYF
TRBV14	TRBJ2-5	few	-	TGTGCCAGCAGCCGTACCAGGGGAGAGACCCAGTACTTC	CASSRTRGETQYF
TRBV3-1	TRBJ2-5	many	-	TGTGCCAGCAGCCAGGGTATCGGGGCCAAAGAGACCCAGTACTTC	CASSQGIGAKETQYF
TRBV7-9	TRBJ1-3	-	-	TGTGCCAGCAGCTTATATAAGTCCATAGGGACATCTGGAAACACCATATATTTT	CASSLYKSIGTSGNTIYF
TRBV4-3	TRBJ2-7	many	-	TGCGCCAGCAGCCAAGCCGCCACCCTTAGAACCTACGAGCAGTACTTC	CASSQAATLRTYEQYF
TRBV9	TRBJ2-7	many	TRBD2	TGTGCCAGCAGCGCTAGCGGGACGAACGAGCAGTACTTC	CASSASGTNEQYF
TRBV28	TRBJ2-7	few	TRBD1	TGTGCCAGCAGTTCCTTACAGGGGAACGAGCAGTACTTC	CASSSLQGNEQYF
TRBV12-3/TRBV12-4	TRBJ1-1	many	-	TGTGCCAGCAGTTTTTGGCCCCGTGGGACTGAAGCTTTCTTT	CASSFWPRGTEAFF
TRBV7-8	TRBJ2-7	many	-	TGTGCCAGCAGCTTAGTATGGGGAAGTGAGGAGCAGTACTTC	CASSLVWGSEEQYF
TRBV10-3	TRBJ2-7	many	TRBD1	TGTGCCATCAGGGGACAGGGATCCTACGAGCAGTACTTC	CAIRGQGSYEQYF
TRBV3-1	TRBJ2-7	few	-	TGTGCCAGCAGCCAAATGGAGGGGTACGAGCAGTACTTC	CASSQMEGYEQYF
TRBV3-1	TRBJ2-7	many	-	TGTGCCAGCAGCCAAGGACGGGGGGCCGCCTACGAGCAGTACTTC	CASSQGRGAAYEQYF
TRBV7-6	TRBJ2-5	many	-	TGTGCCAGCAGCCGAACGACTGGGGGCCAAGAGACCCAGTACTTC	CASSRTTGGQETQYF
TRBV10-3	TRBJ2-1	many	-	TGTGCCATCAGTGAGTCGTCGGCCTCCCCGTTCTTC	CAISESSASPFF
TRBV6-2/TRBV6-3	TRBJ1-1	-	TRBD1	TGTGCCAGCAGTTACTCGCAACAGGGGTTCACTGAAGCTTTCTTT	CASSYSQQGFTEAFF
TRBV7-8	TRBJ2-7	many	TRBD1	TGTGCCAGCAGCCCCGGACAGGGAAGGATTAACGAGCAGTACTTC	CASSPGQGRINEQYF
TRBV14	TRBJ2-1	few	-	TGTGCCAGCAGCCAAGGGACCCCCCTAACCTACAATGAGCAGTTCTTC	CASSQGTPLTYNEQFF